The text below deals with one T cell receptor beta chain. TCRdb's table, derived via immunoSEQ multiplex PCR, lists solely in-frame clones and lacks some. The sample consists of approximately 70,000 clones, 82% of them appearing once. This sample stems from a study of blood T cell repertoires in COVID-19. Germline V lookup: CDR1 LNHNV, CDR2 YYDKDF (reference sequence). The CDR3 totals 15 residues. Deletions cut 3 bases from V and 3 bases from J, with 14 bases between. The specimen sequenced was peripheral blood. The receptor's source is a human donor in a cohort sampled during active COVID-19. The chain recombines TRBV15 with TRBJ1-1; a weak D match, TRBD1 (6 bases). CDR3 sequence (DNA): TGTGCCACCAGCAGCCATCTAGGGGGATACACTGAAGCTTTCTTT. This codes for CATSSHLGGYTEAFF.